The 26 T cell receptor beta chains reported below all come from one sample, sequenced in a study of shared clonotypes between healthy human individuals. This table comes from immunoSEQ multiplex PCR, and its TCRdb copy is limited to in-frame clones, with some not included. This table has some 1,900,000 clones, just under 95% appearing once. Terminally differentiated effector memory CD45RA+ cells were left out of the naive CD8 fraction, which was CD45RO-negative and positively selected for CCR7. Source material: naive CD8+ T cells sorted from blood. The source of these receptors is a man younger than 30 in good health.

The chain employs TRBV13 and TRBJ1-5; D is perhaps TRBD1 (5 bases). The CDR3 has 14 residues. V was trimmed by 9 bases and J by 11 bases, leaving 23 bases between them. Germline CDR1 is PRHDT and CDR2 is FYEKMQ (reference sequence). As DNA, the CDR3 is TGTGCCAGTGGCCCCCCAGGGCTTGCAAGGGCCCAGCATTTT. This encodes CASGPPGLARAQHF. Looking up the rest from reference TRBV13 and TRBJ1-5 gives the full variable domain: AAGVIQSPRHLIKEKRETATLKCYPIPRHDTVYWYQQGPGQDPQFLISFYEKMQSDKGSIPDRFSAQQFSDYHSELNMSSLELGDSALYFCASGPPGLARAQHFGDGTRLSIL.

A remark on this clone: Other DNA sequences from this sample encode an identical CDR3 as well. This chain joins TRBV5-4 and TRBJ2-5; D is undetermined. Germline V gene sequence: CDR1 SGHNT, CDR2 YYREEE (reference sequence). V lost 0 bases to trimming and J lost 1 base, with 4 bases between them. The CDR3 totals 13 residues. Here the CDR3 DNA reads TGTGCCAGCAGCTTGGAGGCCCAAGAGACCCAGTACTTC. Translation: CASSLEAQETQYF.

Notes on this clone: Different DNA sequences within this sample yield the same CDR3. The V gene is TRBV15, the J gene TRBJ2-7, with 11 bases matching TRBD1. V gave up 3 bases and J gave up 4 bases; unmatched junction bases: 5. CDR3 length: 15 residues. Per the germline V gene, CDR1 is LNHNV and CDR2 is YYDKDF (reference sequence). DNA of the CDR3: TGTGCCACCAGCAGCCCCGGGACAGGGGGTTACGAGCAGTACTTC. Translation gives CATSSPGTGGYEQYF.

The rearrangement links TRBV5-6 to TRBJ2-7, with 10 bases aligning to TRBD1. The CDR3 loop spans 15 amino acids. CDR1 SGHDT and CDR2 YYEEEE come from the germline V gene. The V gene end was trimmed by 0 bases and the J gene end by 4 bases; junction bases not matched to a gene: 4. CDR3 bases: TGTGCCAGCAGCTTGGAGGGACAGGGGAATTACGAGCAGTACTTC. Protein product: CASSLEGQGNYEQYF. The full variable domain, rest sourced from reference TRBV5-6 and TRBJ2-7, is DAGVTQSPTHLIKTRGQQVTLRCSPKSGHDTVSWYQQALGQGPQFIFQYYEEEERQRGNFPDRFSGHQFPNYSSELNVNALLLGDSALYLCASSLEGQGNYEQYFGPGTRLTVT.

In this sample, this clone turned up a few times. The chain carries TRBV19 and TRBJ2-7; a weak D match, TRBD2 (6 bases). V lost 5 bases, J lost 6 bases, and 14 bases lay in between. From germline, CDR1 is LNHDA and CDR2 SQIVND (reference sequence). CDR3 length equals 13 residues. This chain's CDR3 is CASSPTLGGEQYF. CDR3 bases: TGTGCCAGTAGTCCTACTTTGGGGGGCGAGCAGTACTTC. The full variable domain, completed using reference TRBV19 and TRBJ2-7, is DGGITQSPKYLFRKEGQNVTLSCEQNLNHDAMYWYRQDPGQGLRLIYYSQIVNDFQKGDIAEGYSVSREKKESFPLTVTSAQKNPTAFYLCASSPTLGGEQYFGPGTRLTVT.

The chain joins TRBV7-9 to TRBJ1-2, with D perhaps matching TRBD1 (5 bases). V was trimmed by 1 base and J by 6 bases, leaving 12 bases between them. Germline CDR1 and CDR2: SEHNR and FQNEAQ (reference sequence). This CDR3 region has 14 residues. The DNA for the CDR3 is TGTGCCAGCAGCTTAGACGAGGGGTGGGATGGCTACACCTTC. This encodes CASSLDEGWDGYTF.

The V gene is TRBV28, the J gene TRBJ2-2; TRBD1 agrees at 7 bases. The V segment lost 6 bases and the J segment 0 bases; nucleotides outside the gene matches: 4. Germline CDR1 is MDHEN and CDR2 is SYDVKM. The CDR3 contains 15 residues. Written as DNA, the CDR3 is TGTGCCAGCAGCTCCGGGACAGCGAACACCGGGGAGCTGTTTTTT. Encoded protein: CASSSGTANTGELFF.

This chain's CDR3 is CASSADRGQDTQYF. The DNA of the CDR3 is TGTGCCAGCAGCGCCGACAGGGGGCAAGATACGCAGTATTTT. The V call is TRBV9, the J call TRBJ2-3, with TRBD1 matching 10 bases. The CDR3 runs 14 residues. J gave up 5 bases and V 3 bases, and 3 bases lay outside the gene matches. Germline lookup yields CDR1 SGDLS and CDR2 YYNGEE.

The chain carries TRBV4-2 and TRBJ2-7; perhaps TRBD2 as D (7 bases). Trimming shortened V by 4 bases and J by 5 bases, and 9 bases separated the two germline ends. This CDR3 spans 12 amino acids. Germline assignment: CDR1 LGHNA and CDR2 YNFKEQ. Written as DNA, the CDR3 is TGTGCCAGCAGCCGGGGGGGGCACGAGCAGTACTTC. It encodes CASSRGGHEQYF.

On this clone itself: Other DNA sequences within the sample encode an identical CDR3. The chain combines TRBV7-6 with TRBJ2-7; D is unclear. Trimming took off 0 bases at V and 2 bases at J, with 5 bases between the two ends. Per germline, CDR1 SGHVS and CDR2 FNYEAQ. CDR3 length: 13 residues. CDR3 in amino acids: CASSLAEAYEQYF. DNA of the CDR3: TGTGCCAGCAGCTTAGCGGAAGCCTACGAGCAGTACTTC.

The rearrangement joins TRBV29-1 to TRBJ1-5; no firm D call. The V end lost 4 bases, the J end lost 0 bases, and 7 bases lay between the germline ends. Germline-derived CDR1 and CDR2 are SQVTM and ANQGSEA. The CDR3 spans 13 residues. The CDR3 sequence: CSVVPDSNQPQHF. CDR3 bases: TGCAGCGTTGTCCCTGATAGCAATCAGCCCCAGCATTTT.

In DNA form, the CDR3 reads TGTGCCAGCAGTTCCGCAAGTTGGGGAGTTACGAGCACAGATACGCAGTATTTT. It is translated as CASSSASWGVTSTDTQYF. This chain uses TRBV28 with TRBJ2-3; TRBD2 might be the D (5 bases). Germline lookup yields CDR1 MDHEN and CDR2 SYDVKM. The V and J ends lost 4 bases and 0 bases respectively, with 20 bases between them. The CDR3 is 18 residues long.

V and J are TRBV7-9 and TRBJ2-5, with TRBD1 identical over 7 bases. From germline, CDR1 is SEHNR and CDR2 FQNEAQ (reference sequence). CDR3 length: 13 amino acids. V lost 5 bases and J lost 5; bases outside the gene matches: 5. DNA of the CDR3: TGTGCCAGCAGCGTTACAGGGGTGGAGACCCAGTACTTC. It yields the protein CASSVTGVETQYF.

This chain joins TRBV27 and TRBJ2-1; possible D gene TRBD2, 5 bases. V shed 5 bases and J shed 6 bases, with 23 bases lying between them. The length of the CDR3 is 17 residues. The germline CDR1 and CDR2 sequences are MNHEY and SMNVEV (reference sequence). In nucleotides, the CDR3 is TGTGCCAGCAGTCCAAACGGGGATCAAAAGGAGAGCAATGAGCAGTTCTTC. Protein product: CASSPNGDQKESNEQFF.

The gene calls are TRBV4-3 and TRBJ2-3, with TRBD1 identical over 8 bases. Germline CDR1 and CDR2: LGHNA and YSLEER. With 0 bases clipped from V and 6 bases from J, the junction kept 11 bases outside the gene matches. The CDR3 is 17 residues long. The CDR3, as DNA: TGCGCCAGCAGCCAAGAGAGCGCAGGGGGCGTCTGGGATACGCAGTATTTT. Translating it yields CASSQESAGGVWDTQYF.

The chain carries TRBV28 and TRBJ1-5; D call uncertain. Deletions cut 3 bases from V and 0 bases from J, with 12 bases between. The CDR3 runs 16 residues. CDR1 and CDR2 from the germline V gene are MDHEN and SYDVKM. The CDR3 region is CASSLTVWGSNQPQHF. The DNA of the CDR3 is TGTGCCAGCAGTTTGACGGTTTGGGGTAGCAATCAGCCCCAGCATTTT.

The J gene is TRBJ2-5, the V gene TRBV7-9, with D maybe TRBD2 (6 bases). Germline values: CDR1 SEHNR, CDR2 FQNEAQ (reference sequence). The ends were cut back, 5 bases at V and 5 bases at J, with 12 bases in the middle. The CDR3 extends over 13 amino acids. Here the CDR3 reads CASSPLASETQYF. In DNA, the CDR3 is TGTGCCAGCAGCCCACTAGCATCGGAGACCCAGTACTTC.

DNA for the CDR3: TGCGCCAGCAGCGGCAGACAGAACACTGAAGCTTTCTTT. Translated: CASSGRQNTEAFF. The rearrangement uses TRBV5-1 and TRBJ1-1; unclear D gene. The CDR3 consists of 13 residues. Germline V CDR1 and CDR2: SGHRS, YFSETQ. V shed 4 bases and J shed 1 base, with 8 bases lying between them. Together with reference TRBV5-1 and TRBJ1-1, the CDR3 gives the full variable domain: KAGVTQTPRYLIKTRGQQVTLSCSPISGHRSVSWYQQTPGQGLQFLFEYFSETQRNKGNFPGRFSGRQFSNSRSEMNVSTLELGDSALYLCASSGRQNTEAFFGQGTRLTVV.

The V and J genes are TRBV30 and TRBJ2-7; D is possibly TRBD1 (5 bases). Germline values: CDR1 GTSNPN, CDR2 SVGIG (reference sequence). There are 12 residues in the CDR3. V dropped 1 base and J dropped 6 bases, with 10 bases sitting between them. CDR3 bases: TGTGCCTGGAGTGGGGGCAGCCGCGAGCAGTACTTC. Protein sequence: CAWSGGSREQYF.

The chain has TRBV5-1 and TRBJ2-5; D not certain. The CDR3 is 14 residues long. V lost 0 bases to trimming and J lost 3 bases, with 9 bases between them. Germline CDR1 is SGHRS and CDR2 is YFSETQ. CDR3 sequence: CASSLDVPKETQYF. CDR3 in DNA: TGCGCCAGCAGCTTGGACGTCCCTAAAGAGACCCAGTACTTC. Full variable domain (rest looked up from reference TRBV5-1 and TRBJ2-5): KAGVTQTPRYLIKTRGQQVTLSCSPISGHRSVSWYQQTPGQGLQFLFEYFSETQRNKGNFPGRFSGRQFSNSRSEMNVSTLELGDSALYLCASSLDVPKETQYFGPGTRLLVL.

The chain couples TRBV4-3 to TRBJ1-5; no clear D gene. V dropped 5 bases and J dropped 2 bases, with 13 bases sitting between them. The CDR3 consists of 15 residues. CDR1 and CDR2 (germline): LGHNA, YSLEER. CDR3: CASSRVLLGNQPQHF. The CDR3 bases are TGCGCCAGCAGCAGGGTTCTCCTTGGCAATCAGCCCCAGCATTTT.

This clone was observed a single time. The V call is TRBV9, the J call TRBJ2-7; D might be TRBD1 or TRBD2, each matching 5 bases. The V gene lost 5 bases and the J gene lost 7 bases, with 28 bases spanning the gap. CDR1 and CDR2 from the germline V gene are SGDLS and YYNGEE. The CDR3 extends over 17 amino acids. In DNA, the CDR3 is TGTGCCAGCAGTCCTTTTAGGGGACCGGCCGCTGGGGGAGAGCAGTACTTC. This translates into CASSPFRGPAAGGEQYF.

This rearrangement joins TRBV6-5 to TRBJ2-3, with D possibly called TRBD1 or TRBD2 (5 bases each). The CDR3 length is 15 residues. V was trimmed by 3 bases and J by 2 bases, leaving 12 bases between them. The V gene's germline CDR1 is MNHEY and CDR2 SVGAGI. The CDR3 protein is CASSYGMGTTDTQYF. CDR3 DNA: TGTGCCAGCAGTTATGGGATGGGGACCACAGATACGCAGTATTTT.

CDR3 sequence (DNA): TGTGCCAGCAGCCAATACGGGGGGCCAAGCGGGAGGGCCGACTACGAGCAGTACTTC. This codes for CASSQYGGPSGRADYEQYF. The chain has TRBV7-9 and TRBJ2-7; 10 bases map to TRBD2. Germline lookup yields CDR1 SEHNR and CDR2 FQNEAQ (reference sequence). V shed 5 bases, J shed 3 bases, and the junction held 19 bases outside the gene matches. This CDR3 spans 19 amino acids.

The chain employs TRBV7-3 and TRBJ2-7; D not certain. Deletions cut 5 bases from V and 6 bases from J, with 14 bases between. CDR3 length: 13 amino acids. Germline values: CDR1 SGHTA, CDR2 FQGTGA. The CDR3 coding sequence is TGTGCCAGCAGCCCCTCGTTGGTCGGCGAGCAGTACTTC. Its translation is CASSPSLVGEQYF.

To note about this clone: This sample includes further DNA sequences coding for the same CDR3. J is TRBJ2-7 and V is TRBV5-6; tentative D call: TRBD2 (5 bases). V was clipped by 0 bases and J by 1 base, with 11 bases between them. The V gene's germline CDR1 is SGHDT and CDR2 YYEEEE. The CDR3 spans 15 residues. The CDR3 DNA follows: TGTGCCAGCAGCTTGGGCGGGTTGGGATCCTACGAGCAGTACTTC. The encoded protein is CASSLGGLGSYEQYF.